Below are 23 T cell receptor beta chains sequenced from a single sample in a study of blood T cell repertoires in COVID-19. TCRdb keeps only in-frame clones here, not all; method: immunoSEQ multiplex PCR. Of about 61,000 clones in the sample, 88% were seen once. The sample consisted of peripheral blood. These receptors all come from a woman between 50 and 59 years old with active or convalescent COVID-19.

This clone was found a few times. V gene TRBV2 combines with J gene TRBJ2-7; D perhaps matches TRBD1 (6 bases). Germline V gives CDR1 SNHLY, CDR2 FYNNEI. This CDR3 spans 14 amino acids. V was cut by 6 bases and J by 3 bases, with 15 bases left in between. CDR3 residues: CASRHTDRYYEQYF. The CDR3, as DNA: TGTGCCAGCAGACATACGGACAGATACTACGAGCAGTACTTC.

This CDR3 is CASSQSLGGGNEQFF. As DNA, the CDR3 is TGTGCCAGCAGCCAAAGTTTGGGAGGCGGAAATGAGCAGTTCTTC. This rearrangement joins TRBV3-1 (or the pseudogene TRBV3-2) to TRBJ2-1; D is possibly TRBD2 (6 bases). Germline V gives CDR1 LGHDT, CDR2 YNNKEL (reference sequence). V was shortened by 2 bases and J by 7 bases, with 15 bases between the two germline ends. There are 15 residues in the CDR3.

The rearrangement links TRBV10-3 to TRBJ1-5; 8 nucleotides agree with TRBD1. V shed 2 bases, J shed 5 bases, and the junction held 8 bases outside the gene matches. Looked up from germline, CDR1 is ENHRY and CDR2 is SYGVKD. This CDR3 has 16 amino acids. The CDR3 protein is CAISEARTGNHQPQHF. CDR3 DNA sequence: TGTGCCATCAGTGAGGCCCGGACAGGGAATCATCAGCCCCAGCATTTT.

CDR3 in DNA: TGTGCCAGCAGCGCGGGAGGGTTGATCGGGGAGCTGTTTTTT. Its translation: CASSAGGLIGELFF. The genes are TRBV2 and TRBJ2-2; 9 bases map to TRBD2. After removal of 6 bases from V and 7 bases from J, the junction contained 6 bases not matched to a gene. CDR3 length equals 14 residues. Germline V CDR1 and CDR2: SNHLY, FYNNEI.

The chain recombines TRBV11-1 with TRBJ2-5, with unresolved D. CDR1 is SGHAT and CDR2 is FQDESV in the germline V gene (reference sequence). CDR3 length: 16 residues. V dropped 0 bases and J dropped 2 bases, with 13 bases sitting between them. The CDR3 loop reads CASSLAYGQIQETQYF. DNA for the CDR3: TGTGCCAGCAGCTTAGCTTATGGGCAGATTCAAGAGACCCAGTACTTC.

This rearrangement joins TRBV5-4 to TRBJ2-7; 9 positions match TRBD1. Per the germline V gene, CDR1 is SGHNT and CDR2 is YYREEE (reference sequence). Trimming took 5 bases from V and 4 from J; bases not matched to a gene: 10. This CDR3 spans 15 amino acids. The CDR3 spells CASRPGTGLSYEQYF. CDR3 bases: TGTGCCAGCAGACCAGGGACAGGGTTGTCTTACGAGCAGTACTTC.

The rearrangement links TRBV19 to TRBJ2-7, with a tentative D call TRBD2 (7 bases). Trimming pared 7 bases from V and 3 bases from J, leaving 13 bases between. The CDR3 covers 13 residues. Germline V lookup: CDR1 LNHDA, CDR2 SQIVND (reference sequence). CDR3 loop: CASNGGGGYEQYF. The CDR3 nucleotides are TGTGCCAGTAATGGGGGAGGGGGCTACGAGCAGTACTTC.

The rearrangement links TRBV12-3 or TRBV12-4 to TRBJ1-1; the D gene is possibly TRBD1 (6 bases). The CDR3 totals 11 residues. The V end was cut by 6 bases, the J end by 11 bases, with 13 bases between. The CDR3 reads CASRGGARAFF. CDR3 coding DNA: TGTGCCAGCAGGGGGGGGGCACGGGCTTTCTTT.

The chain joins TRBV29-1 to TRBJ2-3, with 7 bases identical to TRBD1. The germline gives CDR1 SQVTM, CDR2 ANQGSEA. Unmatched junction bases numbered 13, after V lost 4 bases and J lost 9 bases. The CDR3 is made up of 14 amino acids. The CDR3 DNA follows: TGCAGCGTTGTTATCGGGACAGTCGTCGGGACGCAGTATTTT. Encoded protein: CSVVIGTVVGTQYF.

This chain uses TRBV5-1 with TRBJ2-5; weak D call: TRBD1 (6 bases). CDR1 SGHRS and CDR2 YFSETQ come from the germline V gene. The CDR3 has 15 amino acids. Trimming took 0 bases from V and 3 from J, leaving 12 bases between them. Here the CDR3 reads CASSLAWQGKETQYF. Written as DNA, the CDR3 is TGCGCCAGCAGCTTGGCCTGGCAGGGGAAAGAGACCCAGTACTTC.

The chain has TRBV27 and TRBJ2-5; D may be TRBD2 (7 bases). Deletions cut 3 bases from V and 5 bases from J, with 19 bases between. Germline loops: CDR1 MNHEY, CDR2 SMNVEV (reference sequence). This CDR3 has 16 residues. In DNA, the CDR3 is TGTGCCAGCAGTTTTTGGGGGGGCACGGCGGCGGAGACCCAGTACTTC. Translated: CASSFWGGTAAETQYF.

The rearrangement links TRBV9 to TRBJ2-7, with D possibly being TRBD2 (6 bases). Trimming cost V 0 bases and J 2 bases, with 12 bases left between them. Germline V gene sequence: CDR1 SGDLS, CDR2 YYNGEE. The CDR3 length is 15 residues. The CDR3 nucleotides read TGTGCCAGCAGCGTAGGGGGGACTGGAACCTACGAGCAGTACTTC. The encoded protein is CASSVGGTGTYEQYF.

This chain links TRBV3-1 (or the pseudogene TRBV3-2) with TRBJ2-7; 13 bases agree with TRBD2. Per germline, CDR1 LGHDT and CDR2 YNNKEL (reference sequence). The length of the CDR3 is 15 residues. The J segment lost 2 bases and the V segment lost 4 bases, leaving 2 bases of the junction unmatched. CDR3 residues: CASSRGTSGTYEQYF. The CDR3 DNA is TGTGCCAGCAGCCGGGGGACTAGCGGGACCTACGAGCAGTACTTC.

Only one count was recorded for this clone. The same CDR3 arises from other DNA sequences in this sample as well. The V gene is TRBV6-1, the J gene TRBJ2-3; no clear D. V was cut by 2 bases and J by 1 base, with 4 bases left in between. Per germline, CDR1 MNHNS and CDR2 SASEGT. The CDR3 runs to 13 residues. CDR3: CASSEQGTDTQYF. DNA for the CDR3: TGTGCCAGCAGTGAACAGGGCACAGATACGCAGTATTTT.

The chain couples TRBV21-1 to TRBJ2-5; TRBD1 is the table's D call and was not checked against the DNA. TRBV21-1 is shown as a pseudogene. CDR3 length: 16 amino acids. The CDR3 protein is CASSKGQGARQETQYF. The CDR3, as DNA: TGTGCCAGCAGCAAAGGTCAGGGGGCGAGGCAAGAGACCCAGTACTTC.

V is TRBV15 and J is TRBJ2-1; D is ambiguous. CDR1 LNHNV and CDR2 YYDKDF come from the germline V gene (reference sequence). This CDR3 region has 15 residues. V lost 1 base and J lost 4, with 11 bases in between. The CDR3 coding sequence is TGTGCCACCAGCAGAGTTAAACTAACTTACAATGAGCAGTTCTTC. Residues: CATSRVKLTYNEQFF.

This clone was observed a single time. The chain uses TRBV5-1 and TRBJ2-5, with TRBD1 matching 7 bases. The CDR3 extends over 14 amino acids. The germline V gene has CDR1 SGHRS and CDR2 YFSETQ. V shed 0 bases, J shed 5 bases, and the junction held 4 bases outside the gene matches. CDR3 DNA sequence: TGCGCCAGCAGCTTGGCCTGGACAGGCGAGACCCAGTACTTC. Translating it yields CASSLAWTGETQYF.

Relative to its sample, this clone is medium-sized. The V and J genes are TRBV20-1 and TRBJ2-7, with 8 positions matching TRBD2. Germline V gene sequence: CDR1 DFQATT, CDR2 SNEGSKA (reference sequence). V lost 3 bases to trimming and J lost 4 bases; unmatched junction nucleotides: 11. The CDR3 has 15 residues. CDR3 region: CSASGSGLAAYEQYF. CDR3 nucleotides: TGCAGTGCTAGTGGCTCCGGACTAGCAGCGTACGAGCAGTACTTC.

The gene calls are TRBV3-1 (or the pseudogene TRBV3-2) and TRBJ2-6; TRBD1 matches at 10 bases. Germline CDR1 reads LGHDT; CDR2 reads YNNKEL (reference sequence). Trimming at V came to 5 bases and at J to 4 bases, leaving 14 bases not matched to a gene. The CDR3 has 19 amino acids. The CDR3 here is CASSSYRGTGVRGANVLTF. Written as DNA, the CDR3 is TGTGCCAGCAGCAGCTACCGTGGGACAGGGGTGAGAGGGGCCAACGTCCTGACTTTC.

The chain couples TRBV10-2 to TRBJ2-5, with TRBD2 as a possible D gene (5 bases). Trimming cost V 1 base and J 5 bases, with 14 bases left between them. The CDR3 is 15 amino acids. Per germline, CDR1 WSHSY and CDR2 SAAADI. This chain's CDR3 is CASSEFWEWNETQYF. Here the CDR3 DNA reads TGCGCCAGCAGTGAGTTTTGGGAGTGGAACGAGACCCAGTACTTC.

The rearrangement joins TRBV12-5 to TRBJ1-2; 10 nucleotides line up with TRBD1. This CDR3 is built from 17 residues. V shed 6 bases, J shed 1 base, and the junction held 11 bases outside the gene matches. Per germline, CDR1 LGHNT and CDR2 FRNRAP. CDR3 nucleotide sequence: TGTGCTAGTGGCCCCGGACAGGGGGTACTTGTTAACTATGGCTACACCTTC. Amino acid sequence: CASGPGQGVLVNYGYTF.

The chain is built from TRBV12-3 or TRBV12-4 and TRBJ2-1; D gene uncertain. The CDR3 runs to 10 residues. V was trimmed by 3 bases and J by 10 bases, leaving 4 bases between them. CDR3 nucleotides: TGTGCCAGCAGTTTCGGGGAGCAGTTCTTC. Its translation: CASSFGEQFF.

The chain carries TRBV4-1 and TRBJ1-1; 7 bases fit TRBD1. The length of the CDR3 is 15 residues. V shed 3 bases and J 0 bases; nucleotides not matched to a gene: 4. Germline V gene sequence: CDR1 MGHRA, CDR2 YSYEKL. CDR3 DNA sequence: TGCGCCAGCAGCCAGGACAGGAACATGAACACTGAAGCTTTCTTT. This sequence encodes CASSQDRNMNTEAFF.